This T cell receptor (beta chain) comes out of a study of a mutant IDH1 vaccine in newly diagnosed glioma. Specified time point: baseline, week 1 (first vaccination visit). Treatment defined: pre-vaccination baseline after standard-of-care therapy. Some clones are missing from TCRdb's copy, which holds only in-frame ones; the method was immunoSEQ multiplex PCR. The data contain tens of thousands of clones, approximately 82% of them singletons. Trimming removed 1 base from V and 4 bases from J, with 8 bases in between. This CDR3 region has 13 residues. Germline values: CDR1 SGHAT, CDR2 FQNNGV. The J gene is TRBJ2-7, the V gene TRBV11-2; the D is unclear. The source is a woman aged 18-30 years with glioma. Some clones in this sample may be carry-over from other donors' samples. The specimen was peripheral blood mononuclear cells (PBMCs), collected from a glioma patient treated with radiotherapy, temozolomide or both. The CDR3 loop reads CASSLAQAYEQYF. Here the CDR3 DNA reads TGTGCCAGCAGCTTAGCCCAGGCGTACGAGCAGTACTTC.